The 10 T cell receptor beta chains below were found in one sample sequenced in a study of shared clonotypes between healthy human individuals. Method: immunoSEQ multiplex PCR; TCRdb's copy keeps in-frame clones and lacks some. The sample records under 850,000 clones, approximately 72% being singletons. The sequencing sample was made of memory CD4+ T cells sorted from blood. The sample's subset: CD45RA-negative fraction. These receptors all stem from a woman in her twenties or thirties in good health.

The chain uses TRBV25-1 and TRBJ2-1; 11 nucleotides agree with TRBD2. Trimming at V came to 5 bases and at J to 9 bases, leaving 15 bases not matched to a gene. There are 17 residues in the CDR3. Germline V gene lookup returns CDR1 MGHDK and CDR2 SYGVNS. CDR3 loop: CASSFYTGTSGFSEQFF. In DNA, the CDR3 is TGTGCCAGCAGTTTCTACACCGGGACTAGCGGTTTTAGTGAGCAGTTCTTC.

The chain links TRBV7-9 to TRBJ1-4; D is unresolved. The V end was cut by 5 bases, the J end by 7 bases, with 5 bases between. Germline loops: CDR1 SEHNR, CDR2 FQNEAQ (reference sequence). This CDR3 has 11 amino acids. Here the CDR3 reads CASSISEKLFF. In DNA form, the CDR3 reads TGTGCCAGCAGCATAAGTGAAAAACTGTTTTTT. Supplemented by reference TRBV7-9 and TRBJ1-4, the full variable domain reads DTGVSQNPRHKITKRGQNVTFRCDPISEHNRLYWYRQTLGQGPEFLTYFQNEAQLEKSRLLSDRFSAERPKGSFSTLEIQRTEQGDSAMYLCASSISEKLFFGSGTQLSVL.

The chain carries TRBV30 and TRBJ2-7, with TRBD1 matching over 7 bases. The CDR3 has 15 amino acids. Germline V lookup: CDR1 GTSNPN, CDR2 SVGIG (reference sequence). Trimming cost V 0 bases and J 1 base; bases outside gene matches: 6. CDR3 residues: CAWSVLGTASYEQYF. Here the CDR3 DNA reads TGTGCCTGGAGTGTACTAGGGACAGCGTCCTACGAGCAGTACTTC.

The V call is TRBV30, the J call TRBJ2-2, with TRBD1 identical over 8 bases. The germline V gene has CDR1 GTSNPN and CDR2 SVGIG (reference sequence). With V trimmed by 5 bases and J by 0 bases, 2 bases remained unmatched. The CDR3 sequence is 14 residues long. In DNA, the CDR3 is TGTGCCTGGCCGGACAGGGCGAACACCGGGGAGCTGTTTTTT. Protein product: CAWPDRANTGELFF.

This clone appeared a single time. This may stem from a read error, because a much larger clone lies one nucleotide away. The chain combines TRBV5-8 with TRBJ1-5; no clear D. This CDR3 comprises 13 residues. V gave up 5 bases and J gave up 2 bases, with 8 bases separating them. Germline values: CDR1 SGHTS, CDR2 YDEGEE. The CDR3 region has the DNA TGTGCCAGCAGTGGCAGAGGCAATCAGCCCCAGCATTTT. Encoded protein: CASSGRGNQPQHF.

This clone was seen more than once but under ten times. The V and J genes are TRBV5-1 and TRBJ1-2; TRBD1 might be the D (6 bases). V dropped 5 bases and J dropped 4 bases, with 15 bases sitting between them. Germline V gene lookup returns CDR1 SGHRS and CDR2 YFSETQ. The CDR3 consists of 14 residues. CDR3 nucleotide sequence: TGCGCCAGCAGACCCCGAGAGGGGGGCTATGGCTACACCTTC. Translated: CASRPREGGYGYTF.

This clone was seen just once. The chain carries TRBV4-2 and TRBJ1-2; D unresolved. The CDR3 has 16 amino acids. CDR1 and CDR2 from the germline V gene are LGHNA and YNFKEQ. The germline V and J ends were trimmed by 8 bases and 4 bases, with 23 bases remaining between them. In nucleotides, the CDR3 is TGTGCCAGCCGTCCACACCTACCAGGAAAGACCTATGGCTACACCTTC. Its translation: CASRPHLPGKTYGYTF.

This chain links TRBV18 with TRBJ2-3; 14 bases agree with TRBD2. Germline assignment: CDR1 KGHSH and CDR2 LQKENI. V lost 5 bases and J lost 1; bases outside the gene matches: 8. The CDR3 is 18 amino acids. The DNA of the CDR3 is TGTGCCAGCTCAGCGGGCCTGACTAGCGGGAGGGGCACAGATACGCAGTATTTT. It translates to CASSAGLTSGRGTDTQYF.

The chain joins TRBV18 to TRBJ2-7; weak D call: TRBD2 (5 bases). Trimming removed 3 bases from V and 3 bases from J, with 15 bases in between. Germline-derived CDR1 and CDR2 are KGHSH and LQKENI. This CDR3 region has 15 residues. Written as DNA, the CDR3 is TGTGCCAGCTCACCCCCGACGAGGGAAGGCTACGAGCAGTACTTC. Amino acids: CASSPPTREGYEQYF.

CDR3 region: CATSREISYEQYF. The CDR3 bases are TGTGCCACCAGCAGAGAAATCAGCTACGAGCAGTACTTC. The chain links TRBV15 to TRBJ2-7; D ambiguous. V dropped 0 bases and J dropped 3 bases, with 6 bases sitting between them. CDR3 length: 13 residues. Per the germline V gene, CDR1 is LNHNV and CDR2 is YYDKDF (reference sequence).